A selection of T cell receptor beta chains follows, all from one sample in a study of identical twins. Via MiXCR, TCRdb re-called the 5' RACE reads, giving one row per CDR3 protein. The sample contains roughly 710,000 distinct CDR3 sequences, 6.1% of which appear only once. Sequencing input: naive T cells sorted from blood. The receptors were sampled from a man between 18 and 35 years old in good health. Each CDR3 is given with its conserved first and last residue. Fields, in order: J gene, clone size, V gene, D gene, CDR3 protein, CDR3 DNA. D genes are given only for firm matches. Some rows have no size entry. The others give once, few or many, or a class for an expanded clone.

j_call: TRBJ2-7; clone_size: .; v_call: TRBV25-1; d_call: TRBD2; cdr3_aa: CASSPSGRYGYEQYF; cdr3_nt: TGTGCCAGCAGTCCTAGCGGGAGGTATGGCTACGAGCAGTACTTC
j_call: TRBJ2-3; clone_size: .; v_call: TRBV29-1; d_call: .; cdr3_aa: CSVSPKRTSTDTQYF; cdr3_nt: TGCAGCGTGTCCCCCAAACGGACTAGCACAGATACGCAGTATTTT
j_call: TRBJ2-5; clone_size: few; v_call: TRBV9; d_call: .; cdr3_aa: CASNGGSPQETQYF; cdr3_nt: TGTGCCAGCAATGGAGGCAGCCCCCAAGAGACCCAGTACTTC
j_call: TRBJ2-1; clone_size: many; v_call: TRBV4-2; d_call: TRBD2; cdr3_aa: CASSPGTSGGEGYNEQFF; cdr3_nt: TGTGCCAGCAGCCCCGGGACTAGCGGGGGCGAGGGCTACAATGAGCAGTTCTTC
j_call: TRBJ2-3; clone_size: few; v_call: TRBV5-1; d_call: TRBD2; cdr3_aa: CASSSGLAGRPADTQYF; cdr3_nt: TGCGCCAGCAGCTCGGGACTAGCGGGACGACCGGCAGATACGCAGTATTTT
j_call: TRBJ2-3; clone_size: few; v_call: TRBV12-3/TRBV12-4; d_call: .; cdr3_aa: CASSFEVGTDTQYF; cdr3_nt: TGTGCCAGCAGTTTTGAGGTCGGCACAGATACGCAGTATTTT
j_call: TRBJ1-6; clone_size: many; v_call: TRBV5-1; d_call: .; cdr3_aa: CASSLVAGLNSPLHF; cdr3_nt: TGCGCCAGCAGCTTAGTGGCGGGACTTAATTCACCCCTCCACTTT
j_call: TRBJ1-3; clone_size: .; v_call: TRBV4-1; d_call: .; cdr3_aa: CASSQEYGGTGGNTIYF; cdr3_nt: TGCGCCAGCAGCCAAGAGTATGGGGGAACTGGTGGAAACACCATATATTTT
j_call: TRBJ2-7; clone_size: few; v_call: TRBV7-2; d_call: TRBD1; cdr3_aa: CASSFRDSYSYEQYF; cdr3_nt: TGTGCCAGCAGCTTTAGGGACAGCTATTCCTACGAGCAGTACTTC
j_call: TRBJ2-3; clone_size: .; v_call: TRBV29-1; d_call: .; cdr3_aa: CSVFIPDPPTDTQYF; cdr3_nt: TGCAGCGTTTTCATCCCAGACCCCCCCACAGATACGCAGTATTTT
j_call: TRBJ2-7; clone_size: few; v_call: TRBV18; d_call: .; cdr3_aa: CASSRPGVGEQYF; cdr3_nt: TGTGCCAGCTCGCGACCCGGGGTGGGCGAGCAGTACTTC
j_call: TRBJ2-3; clone_size: many; v_call: TRBV5-6; d_call: .; cdr3_aa: CASSLRDISTDTQYF; cdr3_nt: TGTGCCAGCAGCTTACGGGACATAAGCACAGATACGCAGTATTTT
j_call: TRBJ2-5; clone_size: many; v_call: TRBV12-3/TRBV12-4; d_call: TRBD2; cdr3_aa: CASRPSGSWETQYF; cdr3_nt: TGTGCCAGCAGGCCAAGCGGGAGCTGGGAGACCCAGTACTTC
j_call: TRBJ1-1; clone_size: .; v_call: TRBV5-1; d_call: .; cdr3_aa: CASRGSGETEAFF; cdr3_nt: TGCGCCAGCAGGGGATCGGGTGAAACTGAAGCTTTCTTT
j_call: TRBJ1-1; clone_size: many; v_call: TRBV7-9; d_call: .; cdr3_aa: CASTQEAAFF; cdr3_nt: TGTGCCAGCACCCAAGAGGCAGCTTTCTTT
j_call: TRBJ1-3; clone_size: many; v_call: TRBV12-3/TRBV12-4; d_call: .; cdr3_aa: CASSPSGTAGNTIYF; cdr3_nt: TGTGCCAGCAGTCCCTCCGGGACGGCTGGAAACACCATATATTTT
j_call: TRBJ2-3; clone_size: .; v_call: TRBV5-1; d_call: TRBD2; cdr3_aa: CASSLASASGSTDTQYF; cdr3_nt: TGCGCCAGCAGCTTGGCCTCGGCTAGCGGGAGCACAGATACGCAGTATTTT
j_call: TRBJ2-3; clone_size: many; v_call: TRBV12-3/TRBV12-4; d_call: TRBD2; cdr3_aa: CASSFLRGSGMGDTQYF; cdr3_nt: TGTGCCAGCAGTTTTCTCCGGGGTAGCGGGATGGGGGATACGCAGTATTTT
j_call: TRBJ2-4; clone_size: .; v_call: TRBV5-1; d_call: TRBD1; cdr3_aa: CASSSQDRDANIQYF; cdr3_nt: TGCGCCAGCAGCTCGCAGGACAGGGACGCAAACATTCAGTACTTC
j_call: TRBJ2-3; clone_size: .; v_call: TRBV11-2; d_call: TRBD2; cdr3_aa: CASSPLPGLAGVMDTQYF; cdr3_nt: TGTGCCAGCAGCCCTCTGCCGGGACTAGCGGGAGTGATGGATACGCAGTATTTT
j_call: TRBJ2-1; clone_size: .; v_call: TRBV5-1; d_call: .; cdr3_aa: CASSPGGMQDGYSYNEQFF; cdr3_nt: TGCGCCAGCAGCCCCGGAGGCATGCAGGACGGATACTCCTACAATGAGCAGTTCTTC
j_call: TRBJ2-1; clone_size: many; v_call: TRBV12-3/TRBV12-4; d_call: TRBD2; cdr3_aa: CASTPSPGLAGGEQFF; cdr3_nt: TGTGCCAGCACTCCTTCCCCGGGACTAGCGGGAGGAGAGCAGTTCTTC
j_call: TRBJ2-3; clone_size: many; v_call: TRBV6-5; d_call: .; cdr3_aa: CASSFWGTQYF; cdr3_nt: TGTGCCAGCAGTTTCTGGGGTACGCAGTATTTT
j_call: TRBJ2-2; clone_size: few; v_call: TRBV24-1; d_call: .; cdr3_aa: CATLAPNTGELFF; cdr3_nt: TGTGCCACCCTAGCGCCGAACACCGGGGAGCTGTTTTTT
j_call: TRBJ1-4; clone_size: few; v_call: TRBV10-3; d_call: .; cdr3_aa: CAITGNINEKLFF; cdr3_nt: TGTGCCATCACTGGGAACATTAATGAAAAACTGTTTTTT
j_call: TRBJ1-5; clone_size: many; v_call: TRBV6-2/TRBV6-3; d_call: .; cdr3_aa: CASTDPDQPQHF; cdr3_nt: TGTGCCAGCACCGACCCGGATCAGCCCCAGCATTTT
j_call: TRBJ2-1; clone_size: many; v_call: TRBV5-5; d_call: TRBD2; cdr3_aa: CASSLSGAGVPNEQFF; cdr3_nt: TGTGCCAGCAGCTTGTCGGGCGCGGGAGTGCCCAATGAGCAGTTCTTC
j_call: TRBJ2-7; clone_size: many; v_call: TRBV18; d_call: .; cdr3_aa: CASSPANGEPYEQYF; cdr3_nt: TGTGCCAGCTCACCGGCTAACGGGGAACCCTACGAGCAGTACTTC
j_call: TRBJ2-5; clone_size: few; v_call: TRBV15; d_call: .; cdr3_aa: CATSGTYQETQYF; cdr3_nt: TGTGCCACCTCCGGGACTTACCAAGAGACCCAGTACTTC
j_call: TRBJ2-1; clone_size: many; v_call: TRBV5-1; d_call: .; cdr3_aa: CASRIVDEQFF; cdr3_nt: TGCGCCAGCCGTATCGTGGATGAGCAGTTCTTC
j_call: TRBJ1-2; clone_size: many; v_call: TRBV4-1; d_call: .; cdr3_aa: CASSQTTNYGYTF; cdr3_nt: TGCGCCAGCAGCCAAACAACTAACTATGGCTACACCTTC
j_call: TRBJ2-1; clone_size: many; v_call: TRBV12-3/TRBV12-4; d_call: TRBD2; cdr3_aa: CASRPSGRFDEQFF; cdr3_nt: TGTGCCAGCAGGCCTAGCGGGAGATTCGATGAGCAGTTCTTC
j_call: TRBJ1-5; clone_size: few; v_call: TRBV19; d_call: .; cdr3_aa: CASSRGVRNQPQHF; cdr3_nt: TGTGCCAGTAGTAGGGGAGTGAGAAATCAGCCCCAGCATTTT
j_call: TRBJ2-1; clone_size: .; v_call: TRBV11-2; d_call: .; cdr3_aa: CASSFNGGSITGVYNEQFF; cdr3_nt: TGTGCCAGCAGCTTTAATGGGGGTAGCATAACGGGAGTCTACAATGAGCAGTTCTTC
j_call: TRBJ2-2; clone_size: few; v_call: TRBV7-3; d_call: .; cdr3_aa: CASSLEGYTGELFF; cdr3_nt: TGTGCCAGCAGCTTAGAAGGTTACACCGGGGAGCTGTTTTTT
j_call: TRBJ2-5; clone_size: .; v_call: TRBV14; d_call: .; cdr3_aa: CASSGAGQETQYF; cdr3_nt: TGTGCCAGCAGTGGGGCAGGACAAGAGACCCAGTACTTC
j_call: TRBJ2-5; clone_size: many; v_call: TRBV20-1; d_call: .; cdr3_aa: CSARDLGQKETQYF; cdr3_nt: TGCAGTGCTAGAGATTTAGGACAGAAAGAGACCCAGTACTTC
j_call: TRBJ1-1; clone_size: many; v_call: TRBV27; d_call: .; cdr3_aa: CASSSDFRNTEAFF; cdr3_nt: TGTGCCAGCAGTTCTGACTTCAGGAACACTGAAGCTTTCTTT
j_call: TRBJ2-4; clone_size: many; v_call: TRBV5-1; d_call: .; cdr3_aa: CASSLEGLNIQYF; cdr3_nt: TGCGCCAGCAGCTTGGAGGGACTCAACATTCAGTACTTC
j_call: TRBJ1-1; clone_size: .; v_call: TRBV18; d_call: .; cdr3_aa: CASSPIKGDTEAFF; cdr3_nt: TGTGCCAGCTCACCAATTAAGGGAGACACTGAAGCTTTCTTT
j_call: TRBJ2-7; clone_size: many; v_call: TRBV4-2; d_call: TRBD2; cdr3_aa: CASSRLTAGPLEQYF; cdr3_nt: TGTGCCAGCAGCCGGCTGACAGCGGGACCCCTCGAGCAGTACTTC
j_call: TRBJ2-7; clone_size: few; v_call: TRBV9; d_call: .; cdr3_aa: CASSVRGGAYEQYF; cdr3_nt: TGTGCCAGCAGCGTCAGGGGGGGGGCCTACGAGCAGTACTTC
j_call: TRBJ2-5; clone_size: many; v_call: TRBV29-1; d_call: TRBD2; cdr3_aa: CSGGTSEQETQYF; cdr3_nt: TGCAGCGGGGGGACTAGCGAACAAGAGACCCAGTACTTC
j_call: TRBJ2-5; clone_size: .; v_call: TRBV7-2; d_call: TRBD2; cdr3_aa: CASSFSGTSEETQYF; cdr3_nt: TGTGCCAGCAGCTTTTCCGGGACTAGCGAAGAGACCCAGTACTTC
j_call: TRBJ2-1; clone_size: few; v_call: TRBV29-1; d_call: TRBD1; cdr3_aa: CSVAGPRDRGPNEQFF; cdr3_nt: TGCAGCGTCGCCGGCCCCCGGGACAGGGGGCCGAATGAGCAGTTCTTC
j_call: TRBJ2-7; clone_size: many; v_call: TRBV27; d_call: TRBD2; cdr3_aa: CASSLSSGRNYEQYF; cdr3_nt: TGTGCCAGCAGTCTCTCTAGCGGGAGAAACTACGAGCAGTACTTC
j_call: TRBJ2-1; clone_size: many; v_call: TRBV20-1; d_call: .; cdr3_aa: CSAREVSYNEQFF; cdr3_nt: TGCAGTGCTAGGGAGGTTTCCTACAATGAGCAGTTCTTC
j_call: TRBJ2-1; clone_size: many; v_call: TRBV20-1; d_call: .; cdr3_aa: CSASRESRGYNEQFF; cdr3_nt: TGCAGTGCCAGCCGTGAAAGTCGGGGGTACAATGAGCAGTTCTTC
j_call: TRBJ2-3; clone_size: many; v_call: TRBV7-6; d_call: .; cdr3_aa: CASSPRIAPMDTQYF; cdr3_nt: TGTGCCAGCAGCCCCCGGATCGCGCCAATGGATACGCAGTATTTT
j_call: TRBJ2-1; clone_size: many; v_call: TRBV4-2; d_call: .; cdr3_aa: CASSQETGLKTVEQFF; cdr3_nt: TGTGCCAGCAGCCAAGAAACCGGACTGAAGACGGTTGAGCAGTTCTTC
j_call: TRBJ2-5; clone_size: .; v_call: TRBV11-3; d_call: TRBD1; cdr3_aa: CASSSYRDRGETQYF; cdr3_nt: TGTGCCAGCAGCTCCTACCGGGACAGGGGAGAGACCCAGTACTTC
j_call: TRBJ1-2; clone_size: few; v_call: TRBV5-1; d_call: TRBD1; cdr3_aa: CASSLDRGSDGYTF; cdr3_nt: TGCGCCAGCAGCTTAGACAGGGGGTCCGATGGCTACACCTTC
j_call: TRBJ2-2; clone_size: many; v_call: TRBV29-1; d_call: .; cdr3_aa: CSAQGLSTAGELFF; cdr3_nt: TGCAGCGCCCAGGGCTTATCAACGGCCGGGGAGCTGTTTTTT
j_call: TRBJ2-3; clone_size: many; v_call: TRBV20-1; d_call: .; cdr3_aa: CSARPTSNTQYF; cdr3_nt: TGCAGTGCTAGACCTACCTCCAATACGCAGTATTTT
j_call: TRBJ2-5; clone_size: many; v_call: TRBV2; d_call: TRBD2; cdr3_aa: CASSEELAGIVPF; cdr3_nt: TGTGCCAGCAGTGAAGAGCTAGCGGGAATCGTGCCCTTC